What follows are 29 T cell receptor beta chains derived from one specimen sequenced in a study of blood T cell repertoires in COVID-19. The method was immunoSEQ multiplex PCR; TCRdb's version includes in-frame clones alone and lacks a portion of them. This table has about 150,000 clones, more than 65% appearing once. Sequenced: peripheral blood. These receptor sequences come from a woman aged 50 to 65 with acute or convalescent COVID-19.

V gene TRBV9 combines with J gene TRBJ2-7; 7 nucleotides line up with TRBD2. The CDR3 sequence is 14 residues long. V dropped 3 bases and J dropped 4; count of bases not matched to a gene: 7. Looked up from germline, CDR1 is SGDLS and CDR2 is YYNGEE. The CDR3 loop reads CASSAQRGPYEQYF. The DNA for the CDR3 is TGTGCCAGCAGCGCACAGCGGGGCCCTTACGAGCAGTACTTC.

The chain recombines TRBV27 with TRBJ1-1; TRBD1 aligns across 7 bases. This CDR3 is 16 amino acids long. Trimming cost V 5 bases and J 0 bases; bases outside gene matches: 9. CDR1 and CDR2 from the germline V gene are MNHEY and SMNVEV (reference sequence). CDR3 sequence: CASSPDRDYMNTEAFF. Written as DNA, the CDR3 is TGTGCCAGCAGTCCTGACAGGGATTACATGAACACTGAAGCTTTCTTT.

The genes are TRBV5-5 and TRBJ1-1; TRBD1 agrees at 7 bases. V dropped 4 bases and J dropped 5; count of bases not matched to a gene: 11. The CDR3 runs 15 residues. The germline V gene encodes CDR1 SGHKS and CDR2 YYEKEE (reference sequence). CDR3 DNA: TGTGCCAGCAGCCCGAGGACAGGACTTGAGACTGAAGCTTTCTTT. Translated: CASSPRTGLETEAFF.

The CDR3 reads CASSYGQGEKLFF. The CDR3 nucleotides are TGTGCCAGCAGCTACGGACAGGGTGAAAAACTGTTTTTT. This rearrangement joins TRBV5-6 to TRBJ1-4, with 8 positions matching TRBD1. The trim removed 3 bases at V and 7 bases at J, leaving 2 bases unmatched. The length of the CDR3 is 13 residues. Germline values: CDR1 SGHDT, CDR2 YYEEEE.

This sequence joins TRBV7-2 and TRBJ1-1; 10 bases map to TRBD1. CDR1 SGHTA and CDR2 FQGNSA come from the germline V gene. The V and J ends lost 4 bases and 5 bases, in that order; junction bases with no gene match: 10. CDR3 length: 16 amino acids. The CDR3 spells CASSSGGTGVRTEAFF. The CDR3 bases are TGTGCCAGCAGCTCAGGGGGGACAGGGGTTAGGACTGAAGCTTTCTTT.

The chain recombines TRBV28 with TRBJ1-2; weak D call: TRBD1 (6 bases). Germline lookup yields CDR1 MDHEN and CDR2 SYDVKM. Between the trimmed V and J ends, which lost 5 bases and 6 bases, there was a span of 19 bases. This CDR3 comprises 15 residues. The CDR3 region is CASSPTGFPRNGYTF. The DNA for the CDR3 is TGTGCCAGCAGTCCCACAGGGTTCCCTCGGAATGGCTACACCTTC.

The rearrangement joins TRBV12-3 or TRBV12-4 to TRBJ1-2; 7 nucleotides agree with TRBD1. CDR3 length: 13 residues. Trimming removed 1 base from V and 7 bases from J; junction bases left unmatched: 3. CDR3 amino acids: CASSLGGGFGYTF. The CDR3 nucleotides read TGTGCCAGCAGTTTAGGAGGGGGCTTTGGCTACACCTTC.

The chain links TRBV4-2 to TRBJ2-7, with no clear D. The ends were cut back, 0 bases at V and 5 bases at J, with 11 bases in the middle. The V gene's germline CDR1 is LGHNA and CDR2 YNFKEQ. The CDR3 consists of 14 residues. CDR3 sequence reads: CASSQETSGHEQYF. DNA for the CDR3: TGTGCCAGCAGCCAAGAGACGTCAGGTCACGAGCAGTACTTC.

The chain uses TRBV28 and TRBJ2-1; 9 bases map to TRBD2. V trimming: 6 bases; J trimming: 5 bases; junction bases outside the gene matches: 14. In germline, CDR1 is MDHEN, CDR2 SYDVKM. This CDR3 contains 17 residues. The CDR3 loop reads CASSASGLAGVDNEQFF. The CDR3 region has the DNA TGTGCCAGCAGCGCCTCGGGGTTAGCGGGAGTTGACAATGAGCAGTTCTTC.

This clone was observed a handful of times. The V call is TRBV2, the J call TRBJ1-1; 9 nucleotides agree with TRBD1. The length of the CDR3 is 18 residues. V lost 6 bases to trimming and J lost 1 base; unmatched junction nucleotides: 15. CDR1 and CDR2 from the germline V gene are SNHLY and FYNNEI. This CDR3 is CASSDRDRARFQNTEAFF. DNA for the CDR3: TGTGCCAGCAGCGACCGGGACAGGGCTCGATTTCAGAACACTGAAGCTTTCTTT.

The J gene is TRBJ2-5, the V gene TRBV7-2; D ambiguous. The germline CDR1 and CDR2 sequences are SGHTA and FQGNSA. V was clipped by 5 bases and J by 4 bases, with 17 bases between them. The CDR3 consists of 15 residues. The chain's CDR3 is CASSQTFSGSETQYF. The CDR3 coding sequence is TGTGCCAGCAGCCAAACGTTTTCCGGGTCAGAGACCCAGTACTTC. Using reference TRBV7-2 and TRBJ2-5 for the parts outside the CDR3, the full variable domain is GAGVSQSPSNKVTEKGKDVELRCDPISGHTALYWYRQSLGQGLEFLIYFQGNSAPDKSGLPSDRFSAERTGGSVSTLTIQRTQQEDSAVYLCASSQTFSGSETQYFGPGTRLLVL.

CDR3 nucleotides: TGTGCCACCAGCAGAGACCCTTCTAAGAGCTCCTACAATGAGCAGTTCTTC. Its translation is CATSRDPSKSSYNEQFF. V and J are TRBV15 and TRBJ2-1; D is ambiguous. V shed 0 bases and J shed 0 bases, with 12 bases lying between them. This CDR3 has 17 residues. The germline V gene has CDR1 LNHNV and CDR2 YYDKDF (reference sequence).

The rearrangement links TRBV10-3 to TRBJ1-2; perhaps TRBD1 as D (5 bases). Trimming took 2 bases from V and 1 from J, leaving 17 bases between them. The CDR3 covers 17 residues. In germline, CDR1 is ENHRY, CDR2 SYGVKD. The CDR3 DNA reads TGTGCCATCAGTGAGGTTATTGGGGGGACGAGTAACTATGGCTACACCTTC. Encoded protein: CAISEVIGGTSNYGYTF.

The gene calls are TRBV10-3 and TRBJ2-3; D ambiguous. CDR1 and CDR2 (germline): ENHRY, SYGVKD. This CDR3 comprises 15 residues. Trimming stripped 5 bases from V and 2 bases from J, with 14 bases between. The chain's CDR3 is CAISPPNSNTDTQYF. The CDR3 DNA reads TGTGCCATCAGTCCCCCTAACTCCAACACAGATACGCAGTATTTT.

CDR3 residues: CASSFNGNTEAFF. Here the CDR3 DNA reads TGTGCCAGCAGTTTTAACGGGAACACTGAAGCTTTCTTT. The J gene is TRBJ1-1, the V gene TRBV27; no clear D. The CDR3 sequence is 13 residues long. Germline-derived CDR1 and CDR2 are MNHEY and SMNVEV (reference sequence). V was clipped by 3 bases and J by 1 base, with 6 bases between them.

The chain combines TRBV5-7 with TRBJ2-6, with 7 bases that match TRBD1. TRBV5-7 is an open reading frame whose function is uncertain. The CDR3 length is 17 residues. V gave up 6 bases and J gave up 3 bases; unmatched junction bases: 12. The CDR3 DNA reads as TGTGCCAGCAACGGAAGAAGGGGGCATGATGGGGCCAACGTCCTGACTTTC. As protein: CASNGRRGHDGANVLTF.

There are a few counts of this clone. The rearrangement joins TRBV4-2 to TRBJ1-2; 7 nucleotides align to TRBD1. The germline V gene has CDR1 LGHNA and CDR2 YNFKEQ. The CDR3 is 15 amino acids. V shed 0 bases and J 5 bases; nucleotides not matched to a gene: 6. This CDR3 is CASSQDNQGEYGYTF. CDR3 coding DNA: TGTGCCAGCAGCCAAGATAATCAGGGGGAGTATGGCTACACCTTC.

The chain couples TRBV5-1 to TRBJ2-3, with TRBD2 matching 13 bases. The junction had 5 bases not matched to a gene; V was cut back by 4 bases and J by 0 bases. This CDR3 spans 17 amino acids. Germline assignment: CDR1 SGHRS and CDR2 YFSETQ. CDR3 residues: CASSPGTSGVSTDTQYF. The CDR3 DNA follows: TGCGCCAGCAGCCCTGGGACTAGCGGGGTTAGCACAGATACGCAGTATTTT.

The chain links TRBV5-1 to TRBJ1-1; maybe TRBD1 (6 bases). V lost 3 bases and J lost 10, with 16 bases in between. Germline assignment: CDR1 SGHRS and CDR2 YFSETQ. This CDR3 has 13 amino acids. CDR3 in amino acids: CASSSEGGLRAFF. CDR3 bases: TGCGCCAGCAGCTCCGAGGGGGGGCTGAGAGCTTTCTTT.

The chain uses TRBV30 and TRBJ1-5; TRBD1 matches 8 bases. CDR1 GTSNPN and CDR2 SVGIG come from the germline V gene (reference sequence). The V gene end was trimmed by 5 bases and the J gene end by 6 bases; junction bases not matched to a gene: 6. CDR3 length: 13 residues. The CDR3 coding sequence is TGTGCCTGGGGACAGGGTACGGGTCAGCCCCAGCATTTT. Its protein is CAWGQGTGQPQHF.

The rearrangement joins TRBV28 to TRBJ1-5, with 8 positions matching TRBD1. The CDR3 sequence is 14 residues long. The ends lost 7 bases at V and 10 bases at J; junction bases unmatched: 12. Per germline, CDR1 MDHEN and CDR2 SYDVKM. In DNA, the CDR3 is TGTGCCAGCACTCTAGCAGGGGGCCAAGGTCCCCAGCATTTT. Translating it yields CASTLAGGQGPQHF.

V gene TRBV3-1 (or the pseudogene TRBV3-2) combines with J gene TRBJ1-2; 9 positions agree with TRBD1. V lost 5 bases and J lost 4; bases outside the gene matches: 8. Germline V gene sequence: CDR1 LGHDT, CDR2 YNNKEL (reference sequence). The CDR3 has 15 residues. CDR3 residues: CASSDRDRVFYGYTF. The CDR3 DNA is TGTGCCAGCAGCGACCGGGACAGGGTTTTCTATGGCTACACCTTC.

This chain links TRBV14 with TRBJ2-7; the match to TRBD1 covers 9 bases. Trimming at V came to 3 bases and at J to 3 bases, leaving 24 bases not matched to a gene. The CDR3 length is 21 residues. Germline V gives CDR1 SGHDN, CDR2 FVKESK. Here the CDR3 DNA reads TGTGCCAGCAGCCACCCACCTCCGGGACAGGGTTCCGTGAACCCCATCTACGAGCAGTACTTC. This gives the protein CASSHPPPGQGSVNPIYEQYF.

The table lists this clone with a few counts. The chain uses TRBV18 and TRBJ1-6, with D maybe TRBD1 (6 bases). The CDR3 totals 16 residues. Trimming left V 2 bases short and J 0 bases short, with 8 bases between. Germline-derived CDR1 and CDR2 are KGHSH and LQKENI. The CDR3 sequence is CASSPGGRSYNSPLHF. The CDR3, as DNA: TGTGCCAGCTCACCAGGGGGCCGCTCCTATAATTCACCCCTCCACTTT.

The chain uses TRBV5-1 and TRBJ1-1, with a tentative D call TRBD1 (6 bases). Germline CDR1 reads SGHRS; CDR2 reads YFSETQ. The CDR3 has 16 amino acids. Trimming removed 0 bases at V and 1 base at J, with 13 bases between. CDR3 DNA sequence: TGCGCCAGCAGCTTGGCCGCGGGGGCAGGGAACACTGAAGCTTTCTTT. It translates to CASSLAAGAGNTEAFF.

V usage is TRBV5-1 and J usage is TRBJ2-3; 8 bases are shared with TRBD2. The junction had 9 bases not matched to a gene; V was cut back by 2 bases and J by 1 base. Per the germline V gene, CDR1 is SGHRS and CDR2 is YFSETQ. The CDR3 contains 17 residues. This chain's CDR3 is CASSFKVDSGGTDTQYF. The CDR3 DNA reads TGCGCCAGCAGCTTCAAGGTCGATAGCGGGGGCACAGATACGCAGTATTTT.

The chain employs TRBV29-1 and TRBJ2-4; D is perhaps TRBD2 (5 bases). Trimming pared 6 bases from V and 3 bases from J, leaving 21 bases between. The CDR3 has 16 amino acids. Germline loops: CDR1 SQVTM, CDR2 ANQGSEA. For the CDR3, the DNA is TGCAGCGTCCTCCTTACCAGCGGTGGAGTCAAAAACATTCAGTACTTC. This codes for CSVLLTSGGVKNIQYF.

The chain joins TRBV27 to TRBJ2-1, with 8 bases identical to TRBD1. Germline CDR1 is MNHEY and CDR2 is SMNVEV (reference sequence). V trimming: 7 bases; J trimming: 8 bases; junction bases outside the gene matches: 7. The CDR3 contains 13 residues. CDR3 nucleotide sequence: TGTGCCAGCACCCTAATACAGGGGGATGAGCAGTTCTTC. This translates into CASTLIQGDEQFF.

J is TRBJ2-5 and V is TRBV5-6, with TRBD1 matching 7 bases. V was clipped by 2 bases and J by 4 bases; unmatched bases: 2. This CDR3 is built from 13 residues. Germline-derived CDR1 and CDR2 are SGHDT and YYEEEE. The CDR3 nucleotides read TGTGCCAGCAGCTTTAACAGGGGAGAGACCCAGTACTTC. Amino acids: CASSFNRGETQYF.